This TCR beta chain stems from a study of T cell responses to AZD1222 COVID-19 vaccine. About the study: Second doses that came at about 4 or about 12 weeks were put together.

Study-level points and caveats: There were mostly white British donors and more females than males, and clonal diversity was possibly underestimated. Close to half of all spike-specific TCRs reportedly target regions of the variants that are unmutated.

Generated by immunoSEQ multiplex PCR, the TCRdb table keeps only in-frame clones and is missing some. Of about 84,000 clones listed, around 90% were seen once; the top ten hold about 1.6%. Turning to this clone: Its antigen remains unknown.

This clonotype originated in an adult in good health. The specimen comprised peripheral blood, sampled on day 0 of AZD1222 vaccination.

The CDR3 sequence: CASSPAGWGSYEQYF. As DNA, the CDR3 is TGTGCCAGCTCACCCGCGGGGTGGGGCTCCTACGAGCAGTACTTC. The chain uses TRBV18 and TRBJ2-7; perhaps TRBD2 as D (6 bases). Per germline, CDR1 KGHSH and CDR2 LQKENI. This CDR3 comprises 15 residues. Trimming stripped 3 bases from V and 0 bases from J, with 12 bases between.